This is a list of T cell receptor beta chains from one sample in a study of blood T cell repertoires in COVID-19. TCRdb's table, derived via immunoSEQ multiplex PCR, lists solely in-frame clones and lacks some. Of 50,000 to 60,000 clones listed, around 85% are singletons. Sequencing was done on a sample of peripheral blood. The receptors were sampled from a human donor in a cohort sampled during active COVID-19. Each CDR3 is given with its conserved first and last residue. The order of the fields is J gene, clone size, D gene, V gene, CDR3 protein, CDR3 DNA. D genes are given only for firm matches. Part of the rows lack a size; the others show once, few, many or a class for expanded clones.

>TRBJ2-7|-|TRBD1|TRBV2
CASTSGTVSYEQYF
TGTGCCAGCACCTCGGGGACAGTCTCCTACGAGCAGTACTTC
>TRBJ1-5|-|-|TRBV4-2
CASSPQQVDSNQPQHF
TGTGCCAGCAGCCCTCAACAGGTGGATAGCAATCAGCCCCAGCATTTT
>TRBJ2-1|-|TRBD1|TRBV29-1
CSVAGQGGGSSYNEQFF
TGCAGCGTTGCGGGACAGGGGGGGGGAAGCTCCTACAATGAGCAGTTCTTC
>TRBJ1-5|few|TRBD1|TRBV2
CASGGRGLQPQHF
TGTGCCAGCGGGGGCAGGGGGCTTCAGCCCCAGCATTTT
>TRBJ2-1|-|TRBD2|TRBV5-1
CASRQTPGLAGKYNEQFF
TGCGCCAGCAGACAGACCCCGGGACTAGCGGGAAAGTACAATGAGCAGTTCTTC
>TRBJ2-7|-|-|TRBV15
CATSRRTGTRGTQYF
TGTGCCACCAGCAGAAGAACCGGGACCCGGGGGACGCAGTACTTC
>TRBJ2-1|once|TRBD2|TRBV24-1
CATPVPAGDNEQFF
TGTGCCACCCCTGTCCCCGCGGGAGACAATGAGCAGTTCTTC
>TRBJ2-1|-|TRBD2|TRBV3-1/TRBV3-2
CASSQDTTGGNEQFF
TGTGCCAGCAGCCAAGATACCACGGGAGGTAATGAGCAGTTCTTC
>TRBJ2-3|-|TRBD2|TRBV18
CASSPAAGGSVTDTQYF
TGTGCCAGCTCACCCGCGGCGGGGGGCTCGGTGACAGATACGCAGTATTTT
>TRBJ2-7|-|-|TRBV11-1
CASSLRLQGLRDEQYF
TGTGCCAGCAGCTTAAGGTTGCAGGGGCTAAGGGACGAGCAGTACTTC
>TRBJ2-7|-|TRBD2|TRBV10-3
CAISGSGRAYEQYF
TGTGCCATCAGTGGGAGCGGGAGGGCCTACGAGCAGTACTTC
>TRBJ2-1|-|TRBD2|TRBV7-2
CASSSPTGRTRLAPEQFF
TGTGCCAGCAGCTCCCCAACCGGACGGACGCGACTAGCCCCGGAGCAGTTCTTC
>TRBJ2-1|-|-|TRBV19
CASTIGAAVSYNEQFF
TGTGCCAGTACCATTGGAGCCGCGGTCTCCTACAATGAGCAGTTCTTC
>TRBJ2-1|-|-|TRBV14
CASSQPELYNEQFF
TGTGCCAGCAGCCAACCCGAGCTTTACAATGAGCAGTTCTTC
>TRBJ1-3|-|-|TRBV27
CASISSGNTIYF
TGTGCCAGCATCTCCTCTGGAAACACCATATATTTT
>TRBJ2-7|-|-|TRBV6-6
CASSPLQSLESSYEQYF
TGTGCCAGCAGTCCCTTACAATCTCTGGAGAGCTCCTACGAGCAGTACTTC
>TRBJ2-7|-|-|TRBV7-8
CASSPLGVERYEQYF
TGTGCCAGCAGCCCCCTCGGGGTAGAAAGATACGAGCAGTACTTC
>TRBJ2-1|-|-|TRBV11-2
CASSLDRGSYNEQFF
TGTGCCAGCAGCTTAGACAGGGGCTCCTACAATGAGCAGTTCTTC
>TRBJ2-5|-|TRBD2|TRBV9
CASSVGTTQETQYF
TGTGCCAGCAGCGTTGGGACTACCCAAGAGACCCAGTACTTC
>TRBJ1-1|-|TRBD1|TRBV6-5
CASSSRGQGNTEAFF
TGTGCCAGCAGTTCACGAGGACAGGGGAACACTGAAGCTTTCTTT
>TRBJ2-2|-|TRBD2|TRBV5-5
CASSLAVAGPGELFF
TGTGCCAGCAGCTTGGCGGTAGCGGGTCCCGGGGAGCTGTTTTTT
>TRBJ1-3|-|-|TRBV7-2
CASSISAAGNTIYF
TGTGCCAGCAGCATTAGCGCGGCCGGAAACACCATATATTTT
>TRBJ1-4|-|TRBD1|TRBV20-1
CSASSHGTAEKLFF
TGCAGTGCTAGTTCCCACGGGACAGCTGAAAAACTGTTTTTT
>TRBJ2-7|-|-|TRBV24-1
CATSNPGDADEQYF
TGTGCCACCAGTAATCCAGGGGACGCTGACGAGCAGTACTTC
>TRBJ2-5|few|-|TRBV7-2
CASNPAGTGQETQYF
TGTGCCAGCAACCCAGCGGGGACAGGACAAGAGACCCAGTACTTC
>TRBJ2-5|-|TRBD1|TRBV27
CASSLSWTGRQETQYF
TGTGCCAGCAGTTTATCCTGGACAGGGCGGCAAGAGACCCAGTACTTC
>TRBJ2-7|once|TRBD1|TRBV2
CASRRGQGAYEQYF
TGTGCCAGCAGGCGGGGACAGGGGGCCTACGAGCAGTACTTC
>TRBJ2-5|-|-|TRBV12-1
CASSPLAVHQETQYF
TGTGCCAGCAGCCCATTAGCGGTACACCAAGAGACCCAGTACTTC
>TRBJ2-7|-|TRBD2|TRBV19
CASSTGLAALYEQYF
TGTGCCAGTAGTACTGGACTAGCGGCACTCTACGAGCAGTACTTC
>TRBJ2-3|-|-|TRBV24-1
CATSDSGGAGDTQYF
TGTGCCACCAGTGATTCAGGCGGGGCCGGAGATACGCAGTATTTT
>TRBJ2-7|-|TRBD1|TRBV25-1
CASSDPGQGRYEQYF
TGTGCCAGCAGTGATCCGGGACAGGGTCGCTACGAGCAGTACTTC
>TRBJ2-1|-|TRBD2|TRBV6-2/TRBV6-3
CASSYLLGTSGGPTRNEQFF
TGTGCCAGCAGTTACCTCCTGGGGACTAGCGGGGGTCCTACGAGGAATGAGCAGTTCTTC
>TRBJ2-2|-|-|TRBV4-2
CASSQGTWELFF
TGTGCCAGCAGCCAGGGGACATGGGAGCTGTTTTTT
>TRBJ2-3|-|TRBD2|TRBV7-9
CASSSPRGSGRTDTQYF
TGTGCCAGCAGCTCCCCCCGGGGTAGCGGGAGGACAGATACGCAGTATTTT
>TRBJ1-2|-|TRBD1|TRBV27
CASSTRDRGRGYGYTF
TGTGCCAGCAGTACGCGGGACAGGGGACGAGGCTATGGCTACACCTTC
>TRBJ1-2|-|-|TRBV25-1
CASMNRVDGYTF
TGTGCCAGCATGAACAGGGTAGATGGCTACACCTTC
>TRBJ2-5|once|TRBD2|TRBV28
CASSPRVAGGRSETQYF
TGTGCCAGCAGCCCGCGGGTAGCGGGAGGGAGGTCGGAGACCCAGTACTTC
>TRBJ2-7|once|-|TRBV5-1
CASGPLVGGIPYEQYF
TGCGCCAGCGGACCCCTGGTGGGCGGGATTCCCTACGAGCAGTACTTC
>TRBJ2-7|-|TRBD2|TRBV4-1
CASSRRLAGFYEQYF
TGCGCCAGCAGCCGCAGACTAGCGGGGTTCTACGAGCAGTACTTC
>TRBJ2-1|-|-|TRBV29-1
CSVGGTSIYYNEQFF
TGCAGCGTTGGAGGAACCTCAATATACTACAATGAGCAGTTCTTC